The T cell receptor (beta chain) under discussion was sequenced for a study of siplizumab effects on memory and regulatory T cells (dated by TCRdb to the late 2010s). Background on the whole study: The effect of the anti-CD2 antibody siplizumab on alloreactive T-cell subsets was examined in allogeneic mixed lymphocyte reactions constructed from human PBMCs.

The study at large found these results: Sequences below about 10^-5 frequency were poorly captured, so only a minor fraction of alloreactive clones could be mapped to unstimulated subsets. Of the alloreactive CD4+ clones that could be mapped, the Treg-derived share averaged almost 70% with siplizumab compared with 25% to 30% in control reactions. The cumulative frequency of alloreactive sequences that could be traced back to unstimulated CD4+ memory T cells was significantly reduced by siplizumab. Unstimulated naive T cells appeared more diverse than memory T cells, and naive cells seemed to contribute substantially to the alloresponse. Roughly 80-97% of proliferating CD4+ or CD8+ clones could not be assigned a naive or memory phenotype. Whether proliferating Tregs from siplizumab cultures actually had suppressive function was not functionally confirmed.

Libraries were prepared through the immunoSEQ multiplex PCR assay. Around 10^5 TCR templates per sample were assayed by the deep sequencing platform. Genomic DNA extracted from sorted T cells was used for TCRbeta CDR3 sequencing. In the original analysis: The R programming language was used for clonal analysis of the TCRbeta CDR3 data. Unstimulated samples were compared with post-reaction CFSE-low samples to define alloreactive CD4+ and CD8+ clones. Regulatory or non-regulatory origin of alloreactive CD4+ clones was assigned by matching sequences to the sorted unstimulated Treg and non-Treg repertoires. Entries here come from immuneACCESS through TCRdb and include only in-frame sequences with V and J called. Some clones fail to appear in such tables; in the studies checked, an unresolved V gene covers under half of the shortfall, and the cause of the remainder is unknown. V and J calls and clone size are copied from that table; D and trimming were computed from the DNA. This sample lists tens of thousands of clones; approximately 87% were detected once. Together, the top ten hold less than 4% of the sample.

CDR1 MNHEY and CDR2 SVGAGI are derived from the germline V gene. The junction shows trimming of 0 bases on V and 3 bases on J, plus 12 bases between the germline ends. Its CDR3 holds 16 amino acids, cysteine through phenylalanine. Here the CDR3 DNA is all that survives: 48 bases in frame from base 1. Concerning this clone: Its binding antigen is unknown. Per-base quality was not reported, and no clone a single base away is much larger than it.

In three donor pairs, further sequencing was done on unstimulated CD8+ naive, CD4+ memory, CD8+ TEMRA, CD4+ naive and CD8+ effector memory subsets. Sorted unstimulated T cells and proliferating T cells recovered from mixed lymphocyte reactions underwent TCRbeta CDR3 sequencing. Fresh whole blood from over 8 HLA-typed healthy donors was used to isolate PBMCs. Recombination connected TRBV6-5 to TRBJ1-3; possibly the D gene is TRBD1, per 5 matching bases. The sample comprised memory CD4+ T cells sorted from blood. The sample's cell subset or site label, in plain terms: unstimulated CD4+ memory T cells. This TCR was recovered from a human donor in good health. The CDR3 region has the sequence CASSYSGQGLGNTIYF. The DNA is as follows: TGTGCCAGCAGTTACTCGGGGCAGGGACTTGGAAACACCATATATTTT.